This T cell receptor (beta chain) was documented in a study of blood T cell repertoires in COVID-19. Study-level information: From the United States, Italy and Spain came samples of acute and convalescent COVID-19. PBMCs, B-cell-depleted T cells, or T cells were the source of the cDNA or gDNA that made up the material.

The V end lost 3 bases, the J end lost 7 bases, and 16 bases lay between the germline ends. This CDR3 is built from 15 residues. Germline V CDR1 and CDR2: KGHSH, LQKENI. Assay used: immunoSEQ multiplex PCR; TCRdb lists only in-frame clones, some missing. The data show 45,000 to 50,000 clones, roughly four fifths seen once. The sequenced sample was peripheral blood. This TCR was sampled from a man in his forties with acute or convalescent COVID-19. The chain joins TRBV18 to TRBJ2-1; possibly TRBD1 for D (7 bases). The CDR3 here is CASSPQEGARNEQFF. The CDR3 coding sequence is TGTGCCAGCTCACCGCAGGAGGGGGCGCGAAATGAGCAGTTCTTC.